These T cell receptor beta chains were read from a single sample in a study of cytomegalovirus exposure and HLA in healthy donors. Only in-frame clones appear in the TCRdb table, and some are missing; sequencing was by immunoSEQ multiplex PCR. Of some 200,000 clones listed, 80% to 85% are singletons. The specimen sequenced was PBMCs. Receptors were obtained from a woman aged 18-29 years in good health and CMV-seronegative. Both conserved end residues are part of each CDR3. The D gene is left open where the match is weak. Size is stated for part of the rows, as once, few or many counts, or as a class when the clone is expanded.

abundance | d_gene | j_gene | v_gene | CDR3aa | CDR3nt
NA | TRBD2 | TRBJ2-3 | TRBV19 | CASSISSGSTDTQYF | TGTGCCAGTAGTATATCTAGCGGTAGCACAGATACGCAGTATTTT
few | TRBD1 | TRBJ1-1 | TRBV5-1 | CASSSDRGNTEAFF | TGCGCCAGCAGCTCGGACAGGGGGAACACTGAAGCTTTCTTT
NA | TRBD1 | TRBJ2-3 | TRBV13 | CASRSGQGTSFSTDTQYF | TGTGCCAGCAGATCGGGACAGGGGACCTCTTTTAGCACAGATACGCAGTATTTT
NA | NA | TRBJ1-4 | TRBV6-5 | CASIQGSEKLFF | TGTGCCAGCATTCAGGGGTCTGAAAAACTGTTTTTT
NA | NA | TRBJ1-2 | TRBV27 | CASSLRENYGYTF | TGTGCCAGCAGTTTAAGGGAGAACTATGGCTACACCTTC
NA | NA | TRBJ2-3 | TRBV21-1 | CASSKAPVIAGDLTDTQYF | TGTGCCAGCAGCAAAGCGCCAGTAATAGCGGGAGATCTAACAGATACGCAGTATTTT
NA | NA | TRBJ2-7 | TRBV28 | CASSTEESSYEQYF | TGTGCCAGCAGTACCGAGGAGAGCTCCTACGAGCAGTACTTC
NA | NA | TRBJ1-2 | TRBV7-2 | CALGAQSRGYTF | TGTGCCCTGGGGGCACAGAGCCGGGGCTACACCTTC
NA | TRBD2 | TRBJ2-1 | TRBV30 | CAWRLAGSYNEQFF | TGTGCCTGGAGGCTAGCGGGTAGTTACAATGAGCAGTTCTTC
once | TRBD2 | TRBJ2-3 | TRBV5-6 | CASSLTSGPTDTQYF | TGTGCCAGCAGCTTGACTAGCGGACCCACAGATACGCAGTATTTT
NA | TRBD1 | TRBJ1-4 | TRBV18 | CASSYSGTGDDEKLFF | TGTGCCAGCTCATACTCCGGGACAGGGGACGATGAAAAACTGTTTTTT
NA | NA | TRBJ2-1 | TRBV21-1 | CASSKEGSRNEQFF | TGTGCCAGCAGCAAAGAAGGCTCGAGGAATGAGCAGTTCTTC
few | TRBD1 | TRBJ1-2 | TRBV29-1 | CSVDRGQGRSYTF | TGCAGCGTTGATCGGGGACAGGGTAGAAGCTACACCTTC
NA | NA | TRBJ1-5 | TRBV6-1 | CASSADINQPQHF | TGTGCCAGCAGCGCCGACATCAATCAGCCCCAGCATTTT
NA | NA | TRBJ1-3 | TRBV30 | CAWSVRTGSGNTIYF | TGTGCCTGGAGTGTACGCACAGGCTCTGGAAACACCATATATTTT
NA | NA | TRBJ1-1 | TRBV5-1 | CASSLARGARTEAFF | TGCGCCAGCAGCTTGGCCCGGGGGGCTCGGACTGAAGCTTTCTTT
NA | NA | TRBJ2-1 | TRBV11-2 | CASSQGGLYNEQFF | TGTGCCAGCAGCCAGGGGGGTCTCTACAATGAGCAGTTCTTC
NA | NA | TRBJ1-1 | TRBV25-1 | CASSEPGLNTEAFF | TGTGCCAGCAGTGAACCGGGGTTGAACACTGAAGCTTTCTTT
few | TRBD1 | TRBJ2-3 | TRBV29-1 | CSGGQGGTDTQYF | TGCAGCGGGGGACAGGGGGGCACAGATACGCAGTATTTT
NA | NA | TRBJ2-5 | TRBV29-1 | CSVERDSGQTQYF | TGCAGCGTTGAACGGGATAGCGGCCAGACCCAGTACTTC
once | NA | TRBJ1-2 | TRBV6-1 | CASSEAGQGPMKGYTF | TGTGCCAGCAGTGAAGCTGGGCAGGGGCCTATGAAAGGCTACACCTTC
NA | NA | TRBJ2-7 | TRBV30 | CAWNPGTSSYEQYF | TGTGCCTGGAACCCAGGCACTAGCTCCTACGAGCAGTACTTC
NA | NA | TRBJ1-2 | TRBV6-6 | CASSLGDGYTF | TGTGCCAGCAGTCTAGGGGATGGCTACACCTTC
NA | NA | TRBJ2-7 | TRBV6-5 | CASSYFARGGSYEQYF | TGTGCCAGCAGTTACTTTGCTCGGGGAGGCTCCTACGAGCAGTACTTC
NA | TRBD2 | TRBJ2-1 | TRBV5-6 | CASSRTSESYNEQFF | TGTGCCAGCAGCAGGACTAGCGAGTCCTACAATGAGCAGTTCTTC
NA | NA | TRBJ2-1 | TRBV7-2 | CASSLLSGYNEQFF | TGTGCCAGCAGCTTACTCAGCGGCTACAATGAGCAGTTCTTC
NA | NA | TRBJ2-2 | TRBV27 | CASSLSRVNTGELFF | TGTGCCAGCAGTTTATCGCGGGTCAACACCGGGGAGCTGTTTTTT
once | TRBD2 | TRBJ2-3 | TRBV5-1 | CASAITGLAGTDTQYF | TGCGCCAGCGCTATAACCGGACTAGCGGGCACAGATACGCAGTATTTT
NA | TRBD2 | TRBJ2-3 | TRBV14 | CASSQDSGRAKDTQYF | TGTGCCAGCAGCCAAGATAGTGGGAGGGCAAAAGATACGCAGTATTTT
NA | TRBD1 | TRBJ2-5 | TRBV9 | CASSNRGQETQYF | TGTGCCAGCTCAAACAGGGGGCAAGAGACCCAGTACTTC
few | NA | TRBJ1-2 | TRBV6-5 | CASSFEGGAYGYTF | TGTGCCAGCAGTTTCGAGGGGGGGGCCTATGGCTACACCTTC
NA | NA | TRBJ1-1 | TRBV29-1 | CSVRRVNTEAFF | TGCAGCGTTAGACGGGTGAACACTGAAGCTTTCTTT
NA | NA | TRBJ2-1 | TRBV11-2 | CATRLVFYNEQFF | TGTGCCACAAGACTAGTCTTCTACAATGAGCAGTTCTTC
NA | NA | TRBJ2-3 | TRBV7-2 | CASSLGGYRADTQYF | TGTGCCAGCAGCTTAGGCGGGTACCGGGCAGATACGCAGTATTTT
NA | NA | TRBJ2-7 | TRBV29-1 | CSVVGGTYEQYF | TGCAGCGTTGTAGGCGGGACTTACGAGCAGTACTTC
NA | TRBD1 | TRBJ1-2 | TRBV28 | CASSLGTATNYGYTF | TGTGCCAGCAGTTTGGGGACAGCAACTAACTATGGCTACACCTTC
NA | TRBD2 | TRBJ2-4 | TRBV4-3 | CASSQDRTSGRLGNIQYF | TGCGCCAGCAGCCAAGATCGGACTAGCGGGAGGCTGGGAAACATTCAGTACTTC